These T cell receptor beta chains were read from a single sample in a study of memory CD4+ T cells and cytomegalovirus serostatus. TCRdb keeps only in-frame clones here, not all; method: immunoSEQ multiplex PCR. The sample lists tens of thousands of clones, about 78% occurring once. Source material: memory CD4+ T cells from blood. Receptors originate from an adult in good health and CMV-seropositive. Both conserved end residues are part of each CDR3. D genes are given only for firm matches. Part of the rows lack a size; the others show once, few, many or a class for expanded clones.

V gene	D gene	clone size	J gene	CDR3 protein	CDR3 DNA
TRBV27	NA	NA	TRBJ2-5	CASSPRPSPREETQYF	TGTGCCAGCAGTCCACGACCTTCGCCTAGAGAAGAGACCCAGTACTTC
TRBV29-1	TRBD2	NA	TRBJ2-2	CSVARGGAGELFF	TGCAGCGTTGCACGGGGGGGGGCCGGGGAGCTGTTTTTT
TRBV7-6	NA	NA	TRBJ2-2	CASSPSIMNTGELFF	TGTGCCAGCAGCCCATCTATAATGAACACCGGGGAGCTGTTTTTT
TRBV28	NA	NA	TRBJ1-5	CASSLISANQPQHF	TGTGCCAGCAGTTTAATCTCGGCGAATCAGCCCCAGCATTTT
TRBV6-1	NA	NA	TRBJ1-5	CASSEAAYGGNQPQHF	TGTGCCAGCAGTGAGGCCGCCTATGGGGGCAATCAGCCCCAGCATTTT
TRBV6-1	NA	NA	TRBJ2-7	CASSADAVYEQYF	TGTGCCAGCAGTGCCGACGCCGTTTACGAGCAGTACTTC
TRBV6-5	NA	NA	TRBJ2-2	CASWRGNTGELFF	TGTGCCAGCTGGCGGGGTAACACCGGGGAGCTGTTTTTT
TRBV19	NA	NA	TRBJ1-5	CASRSPGQGSNQPQHF	TGTGCCAGTAGGTCGCCGGGACAAGGGAGCAATCAGCCCCAGCATTTT
TRBV7-2	TRBD2	once	TRBJ2-1	CASGWTSGRNEQFF	TGTGCCAGCGGTTGGACTAGCGGGAGGAATGAGCAGTTCTTC
TRBV2	NA	NA	TRBJ2-7	CASSDQGLSSYEQYF	TGTGCCAGCAGTGATCAGGGGCTGAGCTCCTACGAGCAGTACTTC
TRBV25-1	NA	NA	TRBJ2-2	CASSDSARGNTGELFF	TGTGCCAGCAGTGACTCAGCCAGGGGTAACACCGGGGAGCTGTTTTTT
TRBV29-1	TRBD2	once	TRBJ2-7	CSVGLAGAPSYEQYF	TGCAGCGTTGGACTAGCGGGAGCTCCCTCCTACGAGCAGTACTTC
TRBV2	NA	NA	TRBJ1-4	CASKVGTREEKLFF	TGTGCCAGCAAGGTGGGGACAAGAGAGGAAAAACTGTTTTTT
TRBV2	NA	NA	TRBJ1-2	CASATGLLYGYTF	TGTGCCAGTGCGACAGGTCTTTTGTATGGCTACACCTTC
TRBV27	TRBD2	NA	TRBJ2-7	CASSLETSGGFVYEQYF	TGTGCCAGCAGTTTAGAGACTAGCGGGGGGTTCGTTTACGAGCAGTACTTC
TRBV29-1	NA	few	TRBJ1-2	CSVERAYGYTF	TGCAGCGTTGAGAGGGCCTATGGCTACACCTTC
TRBV5-1	NA	NA	TRBJ2-5	CASSLDQETQYF	TGCGCCAGCAGCTTGGACCAAGAGACCCAGTACTTC
TRBV14	TRBD1	NA	TRBJ2-7	CASGYGTGYEQYF	TGTGCCAGCGGTTACGGGACAGGCTACGAGCAGTACTTC
TRBV5-1	NA	NA	TRBJ2-1	CASSSPSRGGGADSYNEQFF	TGCGCCAGCAGCTCGCCCTCGAGGGGTGGGGGCGCGGACTCCTACAATGAGCAGTTCTTC
TRBV28	NA	NA	TRBJ1-5	CASSRGKGNQPQHF	TGTGCCAGCAGCAGGGGTAAGGGCAATCAGCCCCAGCATTTT
TRBV7-3	NA	NA	TRBJ2-7	CASSPPRQPFYGQYF	TGTGCCAGCAGCCCCCCGCGACAACCCTTTTACGGGCAGTACTTC
TRBV27	TRBD1	NA	TRBJ2-5	CASSHDRVPLETQYF	TGTGCCAGCAGTCACGACAGGGTCCCCCTGGAGACCCAGTACTTC
TRBV28	NA	NA	TRBJ2-3	CASSLGLNWDTQYF	TGTGCCAGCAGTCTCGGACTAAATTGGGATACGCAGTATTTT
TRBV6-1	NA	NA	TRBJ2-3	CASSEYSRTDTQYF	TGTGCCAGCAGTGAGTATAGCCGCACAGATACGCAGTATTTT
TRBV2	TRBD2	NA	TRBJ2-5	CASSGGGQGIGETQYF	TGTGCCAGCAGTGGGGGAGGGCAGGGCATAGGGGAGACCCAGTACTTC
TRBV7-2	NA	NA	TRBJ1-4	CASSSDGSSYEKLFF	TGTGCCAGCAGCTCGGACGGAAGCTCCTATGAAAAACTGTTTTTT
TRBV14	TRBD1	NA	TRBJ1-2	CASSQGGTAYGYTF	TGTGCCAGCAGCCAAGGAGGGACAGCCTATGGCTACACCTTC
TRBV7-8	NA	NA	TRBJ1-1	CASSLDSWDTEAFF	TGTGCCAGCAGCTTAGACTCGTGGGACACTGAAGCTTTCTTT
TRBV25-1	TRBD1	NA	TRBJ1-2	CASSEHAPGTANYGYTF	TGTGCCAGCAGTGAGCATGCCCCCGGGACAGCTAACTATGGCTACACCTTC
TRBV6-4	TRBD1	NA	TRBJ1-4	CASRAPQGANEKLFF	TGTGCCAGCAGGGCTCCTCAGGGGGCTAATGAAAAACTGTTTTTT
TRBV5-6	NA	NA	TRBJ1-2	CASRFRRQPYYGYTF	TGTGCCAGCAGGTTTCGTCGACAGCCCTACTATGGCTACACCTTC
TRBV28	NA	few	TRBJ1-4	CASSPYLGGKSSWKLFF	TGTGCCAGCAGTCCTTATTTGGGGGGCAAATCTTCATGGAAACTGTTTTTT
TRBV28	NA	NA	TRBJ2-7	CASSSATEQYF	TGTGCCAGCAGTTCAGCCACGGAGCAGTACTTC